This T cell receptor beta chain was observed in a study of PD-L1 blockade in urothelial cancer. Study-wide background: Atezolizumab 1,200 mg was given intravenously every 3 weeks, starting 2014.

Study-level findings and limits: When measured at 3 weeks, tumor-associated blood clones expanded more in durable-benefit patients.

Comment on this clone: Antigen unknown.

TCRdb's copy holds only in-frame clones and misses some; the assay was immunoSEQ multiplex PCR. The table has 25,000 to 30,000 clones, 70% to 90% seen once. The CDR3 is 16 amino acids. CDR1 and CDR2 from the germline V gene are MDHEN and SYDVKM. V shed 6 bases, J shed 2 bases, and the junction held 10 bases outside the gene matches. The sample in question was PBMCs, obtained around atezolizumab (anti-PD-L1) treatment. The J gene is TRBJ1-5, the V gene TRBV28; 7 nucleotides match TRBD1. The sequence was collected from a man aged 45 to 65 with urothelial cancer. CDR3 sequence: CASSSGQSWGNQPQHF. The CDR3 nucleotides read TGTGCCAGCAGCTCGGGACAGTCTTGGGGCAATCAGCCCCAGCATTTT.